This T cell receptor (beta chain) was retrieved from a study of T-cell reconstitution after alpha-beta-depleted transplantation in children. Preparation of the TCRbeta library used unique molecular identifiers. TCRdb used MiXCR to reprocess the PCR reads, holding one entry per CDR3 protein. The sample records 500,000 or so distinct CDR3 sequences, over 25% being singletons. Trimming removed 6 bases from V and 2 bases from J, with 15 bases in between. The CDR3 sequence is 14 residues long. Germline values: CDR1 DFQATT, CDR2 SNEGSKA (reference sequence). J is TRBJ2-3 and V is TRBV20-1; D is possibly TRBD1 (6 bases). The receptor comes from a human donor who donated a stem cell graft to a child with aplastic anemia. The sequencing used PBMCs from the stem cell graft donor, collected from the stem cell graft. CDR3 in DNA: TGCAGTGCGAAGAGGCAGGGGTCCACAGATACGCAGTATTTT. Translation gives CSAKRQGSTDTQYF.